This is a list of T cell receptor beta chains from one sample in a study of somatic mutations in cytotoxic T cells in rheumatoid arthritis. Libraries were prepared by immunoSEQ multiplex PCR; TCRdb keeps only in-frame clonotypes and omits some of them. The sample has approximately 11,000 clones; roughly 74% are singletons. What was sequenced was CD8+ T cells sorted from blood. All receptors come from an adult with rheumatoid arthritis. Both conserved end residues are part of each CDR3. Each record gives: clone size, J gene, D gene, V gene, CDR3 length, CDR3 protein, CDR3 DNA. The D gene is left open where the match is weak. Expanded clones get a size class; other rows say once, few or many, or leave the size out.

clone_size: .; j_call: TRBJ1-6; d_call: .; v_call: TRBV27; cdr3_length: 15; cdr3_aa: CASSFVGGWNSPLHF; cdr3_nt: TGTGCCAGCAGTTTCGTTGGGGGGTGGAATTCACCCCTCCACTTT
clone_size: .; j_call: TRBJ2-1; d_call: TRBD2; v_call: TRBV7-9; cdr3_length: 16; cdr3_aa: CASSPPGGSAYNEQFF; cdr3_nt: TGTGCCAGCAGCCCCCCCGGGGGGTCGGCATACAATGAGCAGTTCTTC
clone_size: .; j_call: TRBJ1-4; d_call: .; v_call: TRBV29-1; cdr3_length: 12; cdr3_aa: CSVGEYNEKLFF; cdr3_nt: TGCAGCGTTGGAGAGTACAATGAAAAACTGTTTTTT
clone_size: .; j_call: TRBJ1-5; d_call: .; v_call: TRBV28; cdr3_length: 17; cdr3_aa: CASSSPPGTLSNQPQHF; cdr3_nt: TGTGCCAGCAGTTCGCCACCCGGGACCCTTTCGAATCAGCCCCAGCATTTT
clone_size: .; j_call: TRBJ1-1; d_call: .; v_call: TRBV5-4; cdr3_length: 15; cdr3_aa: CASSGGTLFEAEAFF; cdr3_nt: TGTGCCAGCAGCGGGGGGACACTTTTCGAGGCTGAAGCTTTCTTT
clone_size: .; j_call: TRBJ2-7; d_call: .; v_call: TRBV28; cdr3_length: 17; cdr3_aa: CASSLSLGGGGSYEQYF; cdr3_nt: TGTGCCAGCAGTTTATCGCTTGGGGGGGGCGGGTCGTACGAGCAGTACTTC
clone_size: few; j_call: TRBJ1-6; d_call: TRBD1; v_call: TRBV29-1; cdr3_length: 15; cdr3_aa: CSVRRGTEWNSPLHF; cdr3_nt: TGCAGCGTCCGTCGGGGGACAGAATGGAATTCACCCCTCCACTTT
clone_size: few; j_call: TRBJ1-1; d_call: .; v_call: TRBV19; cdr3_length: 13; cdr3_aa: CASSYGLLTEAFF; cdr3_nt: TGTGCCAGTAGTTACGGGTTACTCACTGAAGCTTTCTTT
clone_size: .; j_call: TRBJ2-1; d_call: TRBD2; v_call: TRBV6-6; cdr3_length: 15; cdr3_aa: CASSPSGGAYNEQFF; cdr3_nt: TGTGCCAGCAGTCCCAGCGGGGGAGCCTACAATGAGCAGTTCTTC
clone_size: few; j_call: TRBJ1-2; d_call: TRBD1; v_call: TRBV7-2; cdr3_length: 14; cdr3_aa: CASSWTGENYGYTF; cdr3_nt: TGTGCCAGCAGCTGGACAGGGGAGAACTATGGCTACACCTTC
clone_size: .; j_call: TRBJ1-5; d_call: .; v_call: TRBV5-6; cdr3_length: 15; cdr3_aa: CASSSRDRWEQPQHF; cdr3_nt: TGTGCCAGCAGCTCCCGGGACCGATGGGAGCAGCCCCAGCATTTT
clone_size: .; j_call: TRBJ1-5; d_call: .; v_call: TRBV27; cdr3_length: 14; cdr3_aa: CASSSGTANQPQHF; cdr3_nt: TGTGCCAGCAGCTCCGGGACTGCAAATCAGCCCCAGCATTTT
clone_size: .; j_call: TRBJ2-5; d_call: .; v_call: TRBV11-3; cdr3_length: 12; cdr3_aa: CASSRTEVTQYF; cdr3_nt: TGTGCCAGCTCAAGGACGGAGGTTACCCAGTACTTC
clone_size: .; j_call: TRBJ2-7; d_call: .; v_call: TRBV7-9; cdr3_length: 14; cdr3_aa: CASSRDTIAYEQYF; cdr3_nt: TGTGCCAGCAGTAGGGACACCATCGCCTACGAGCAGTACTTC
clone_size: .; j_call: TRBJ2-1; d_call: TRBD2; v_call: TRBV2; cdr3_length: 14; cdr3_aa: CASHPAGGLNEQFF; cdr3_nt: TGTGCCAGTCACCCGGCGGGGGGGTTGAATGAGCAGTTCTTC
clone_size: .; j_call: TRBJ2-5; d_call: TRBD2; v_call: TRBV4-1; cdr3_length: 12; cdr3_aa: CASSRGGETQYF; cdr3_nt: TGCGCCAGCAGTCGGGGGGGGGAGACCCAGTACTTC
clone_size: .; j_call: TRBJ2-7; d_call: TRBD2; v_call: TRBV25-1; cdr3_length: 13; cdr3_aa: CASSAILSGGQYF; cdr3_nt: TGTGCCAGCAGTGCCATTCTCTCGGGGGGGCAGTACTTC
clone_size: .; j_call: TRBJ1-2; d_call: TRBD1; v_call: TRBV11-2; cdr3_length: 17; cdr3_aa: CASRKGDWDRWTDGYTF; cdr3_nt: TGTGCCAGCAGGAAGGGGGACTGGGACAGGTGGACGGATGGCTACACCTTC